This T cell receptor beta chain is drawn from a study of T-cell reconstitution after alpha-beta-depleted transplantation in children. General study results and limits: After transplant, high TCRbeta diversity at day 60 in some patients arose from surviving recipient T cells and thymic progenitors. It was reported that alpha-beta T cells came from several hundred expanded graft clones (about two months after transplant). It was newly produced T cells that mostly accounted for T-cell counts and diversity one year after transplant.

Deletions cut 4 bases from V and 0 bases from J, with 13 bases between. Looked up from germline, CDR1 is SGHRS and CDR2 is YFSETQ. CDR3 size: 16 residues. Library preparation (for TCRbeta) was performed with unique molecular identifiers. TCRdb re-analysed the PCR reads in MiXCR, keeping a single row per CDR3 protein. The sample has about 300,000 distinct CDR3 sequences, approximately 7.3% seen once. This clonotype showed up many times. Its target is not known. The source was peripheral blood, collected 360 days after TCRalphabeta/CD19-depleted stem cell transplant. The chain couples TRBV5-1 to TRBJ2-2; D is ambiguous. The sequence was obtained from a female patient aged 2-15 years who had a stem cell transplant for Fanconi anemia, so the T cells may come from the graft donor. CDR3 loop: CASSPLRQANTGELFF. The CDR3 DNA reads TGCGCCAGCAGCCCCCTGAGGCAGGCGAACACCGGGGAGCTGTTTTTT.